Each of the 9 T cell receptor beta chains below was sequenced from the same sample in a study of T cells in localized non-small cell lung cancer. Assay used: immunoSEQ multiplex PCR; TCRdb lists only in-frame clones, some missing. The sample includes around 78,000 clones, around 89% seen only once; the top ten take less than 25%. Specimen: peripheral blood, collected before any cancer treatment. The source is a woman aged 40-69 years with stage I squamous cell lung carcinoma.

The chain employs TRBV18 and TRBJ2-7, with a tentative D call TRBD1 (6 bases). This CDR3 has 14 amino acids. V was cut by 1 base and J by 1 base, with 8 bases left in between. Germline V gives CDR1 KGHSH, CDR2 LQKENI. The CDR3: CASSPLGQSYEQYF. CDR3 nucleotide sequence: TGTGCCAGCTCACCACTTGGACAGTCCTACGAGCAGTACTTC.

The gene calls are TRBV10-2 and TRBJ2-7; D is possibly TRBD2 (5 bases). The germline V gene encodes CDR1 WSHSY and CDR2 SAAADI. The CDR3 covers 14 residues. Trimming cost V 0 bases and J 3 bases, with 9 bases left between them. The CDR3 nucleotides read TGCGCCAGCAGTGAGTCAGCAGCGGACTACGAGCAGTACTTC. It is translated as CASSESAADYEQYF.

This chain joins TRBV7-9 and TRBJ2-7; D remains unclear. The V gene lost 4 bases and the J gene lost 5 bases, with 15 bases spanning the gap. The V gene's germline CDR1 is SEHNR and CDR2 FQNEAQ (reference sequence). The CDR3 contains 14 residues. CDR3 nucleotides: TGTGCCAGCAGCTCAGCCCTGAAGGGCCACGAGCAGTACTTC. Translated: CASSSALKGHEQYF.

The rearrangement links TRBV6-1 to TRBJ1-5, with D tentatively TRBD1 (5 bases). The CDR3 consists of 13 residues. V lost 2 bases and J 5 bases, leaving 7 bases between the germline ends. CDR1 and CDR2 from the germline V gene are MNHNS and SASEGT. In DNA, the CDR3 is TGTGCCAGCAGTGAAATGACAGATCAGCCCCAGCATTTT. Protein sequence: CASSEMTDQPQHF.

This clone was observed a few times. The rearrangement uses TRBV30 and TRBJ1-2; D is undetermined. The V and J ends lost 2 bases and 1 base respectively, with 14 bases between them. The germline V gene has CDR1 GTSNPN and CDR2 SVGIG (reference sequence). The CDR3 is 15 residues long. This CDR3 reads CAWSTSQIFNYGYTF. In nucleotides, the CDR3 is TGTGCCTGGAGTACAAGTCAGATTTTTAACTATGGCTACACCTTC.

The CDR3 DNA is TGCGCCCCCCCGGTAAGTGGGGGCCAAGAGACCCAGTACTTC. Translation gives CAPPVSGGQETQYF. The V gene is TRBV10-1, the J gene TRBJ2-5, with D possibly called TRBD1 or TRBD2 (5 bases each). Trimming removed 11 bases from V and 1 base from J, with 17 bases in between. In germline, CDR1 is WNHNN, CDR2 SYGVQD (reference sequence). The CDR3 is 14 residues long.

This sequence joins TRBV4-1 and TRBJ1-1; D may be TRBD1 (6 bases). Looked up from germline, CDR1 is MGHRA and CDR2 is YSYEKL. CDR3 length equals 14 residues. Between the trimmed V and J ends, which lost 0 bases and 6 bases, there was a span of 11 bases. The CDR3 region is CASSQESTGSEAFF. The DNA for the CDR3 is TGCGCCAGCAGCCAAGAGAGTACAGGGTCTGAAGCTTTCTTT.

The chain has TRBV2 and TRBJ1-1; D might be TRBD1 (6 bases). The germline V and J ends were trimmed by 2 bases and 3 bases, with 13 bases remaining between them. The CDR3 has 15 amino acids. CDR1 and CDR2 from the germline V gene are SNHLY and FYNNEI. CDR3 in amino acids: CASSEQGRAYTEAFF. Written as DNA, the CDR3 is TGTGCCAGCAGTGAACAGGGGAGAGCGTACACTGAAGCTTTCTTT.

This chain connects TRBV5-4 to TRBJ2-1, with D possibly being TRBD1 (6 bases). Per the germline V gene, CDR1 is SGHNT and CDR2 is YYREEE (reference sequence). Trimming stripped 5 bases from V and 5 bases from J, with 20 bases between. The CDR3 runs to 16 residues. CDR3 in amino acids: CASRGATFLNDNEQFF. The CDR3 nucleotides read TGTGCCAGCAGGGGGGCAACTTTCCTTAACGACAATGAGCAGTTCTTC.